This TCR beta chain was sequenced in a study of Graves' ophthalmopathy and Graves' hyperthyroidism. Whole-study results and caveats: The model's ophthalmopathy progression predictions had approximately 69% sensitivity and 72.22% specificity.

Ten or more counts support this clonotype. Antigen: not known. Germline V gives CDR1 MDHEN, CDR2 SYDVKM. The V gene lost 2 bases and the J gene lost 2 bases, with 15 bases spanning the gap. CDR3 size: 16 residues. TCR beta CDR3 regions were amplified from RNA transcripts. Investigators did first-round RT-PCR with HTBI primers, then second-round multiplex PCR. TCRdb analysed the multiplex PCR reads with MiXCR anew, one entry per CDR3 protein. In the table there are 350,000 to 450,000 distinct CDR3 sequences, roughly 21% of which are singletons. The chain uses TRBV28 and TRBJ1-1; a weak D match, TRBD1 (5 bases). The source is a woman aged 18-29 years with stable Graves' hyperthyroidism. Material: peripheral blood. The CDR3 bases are TGTGCCAGCAGTTTAGGGGCAGGGCCGATTAACACTGAAGCTTTCTTT. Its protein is CASSLGAGPINTEAFF.